One sample yielded the 5 T cell receptor beta chains listed below, sequenced in a study of T cell responses to AZD1222 COVID-19 vaccine. Sequencing used immunoSEQ multiplex PCR; TCRdb keeps in-frame clones, though not all of them. The sample has about 130,000 clones; about 90% are singletons. The sequences come from peripheral blood, collected on day 0 of AZD1222 vaccination. The source is an adult in good health.

The V gene is TRBV28, the J gene TRBJ1-5; D is undetermined. There are 15 residues in the CDR3. In germline, CDR1 is MDHEN, CDR2 SYDVKM. The V gene lost 8 bases and the J gene lost 6 bases, with 20 bases spanning the gap. The CDR3 DNA follows: TGTGCCAGCGGCCTACGTTTGACGGGGATTCAGCCCCAGCATTTT. As protein: CASGLRLTGIQPQHF.

The V call is TRBV6-5, the J call TRBJ2-7; the D gene is possibly TRBD1 (5 bases). The CDR3 extends over 13 amino acids. The germline V gene encodes CDR1 MNHEY and CDR2 SVGAGI. V lost 4 bases, J lost 3 bases, and 10 bases lay in between. The CDR3 DNA follows: TGTGCCAGCAGTTTTGACAGCAACTACGAGCAGTACTTC. Its translation is CASSFDSNYEQYF.

J is TRBJ1-1 and V is TRBV7-9, with D maybe TRBD1 (5 bases). Deletions cut 6 bases from V and 1 base from J, with 15 bases between. Germline V gene lookup returns CDR1 SEHNR and CDR2 FQNEAQ (reference sequence). The CDR3 covers 15 residues. CDR3 region: CASRHNLGQNTEAFF. CDR3 in DNA: TGTGCCAGCAGACACAACCTTGGACAGAACACTGAAGCTTTCTTT.

The chain carries TRBV19 and TRBJ1-4; 7 bases line up with TRBD1. Germline V gene lookup returns CDR1 LNHDA and CDR2 SQIVND (reference sequence). The CDR3 extends over 16 amino acids. J lost 0 bases, V lost 9 bases, and 10 bases had no gene match. The DNA of the CDR3 is TGTGCCAGCAGGGACAGCGATTCTGCAACTAATGAAAAACTGTTTTTT. The encoded protein is CASRDSDSATNEKLFF.

This chain links TRBV6-4 with TRBJ2-2; D perhaps matches TRBD2 (5 bases). Germline V CDR1 and CDR2: MRHNA, SNTAGT. This CDR3 spans 13 amino acids. V was cut by 8 bases and J by 1 base, with 8 bases left in between. CDR3: CASSAGNTGELFF. CDR3 DNA sequence: TGTGCCAGCTCCGCGGGGAACACCGGGGAGCTGTTTTTT.